The clone carrying this T cell receptor beta chain was picked up a small number of times. Per germline, CDR1 LNHDA and CDR2 SQIVND (reference sequence). V lost 3 bases and J lost 4; bases outside the gene matches: 5. CDR3 length: 15 amino acids. This specimen belongs to a study of blood T cell repertoires in COVID-19. Overall study context: Researchers got acute and convalescent COVID-19 samples from the United States, Italy and Spain.

TCRdb keeps only in-frame clones here, not all; method: immunoSEQ multiplex PCR. The data show almost 200,000 clones, around four fifths seen once. The chain recombines TRBV19 with TRBJ2-1; TRBD2 matches 8 bases. This TCR was recovered from a man in his sixties with COVID-19, enrolled during active disease. The sequenced sample was peripheral blood. In DNA, the CDR3 is TGTGCCAGTAGTATTTACGGGAGGGCATACAATGAGCAGTTCTTC. Its protein is CASSIYGRAYNEQFF.